This T cell receptor beta chain was captured by sequencing in a study of cytomegalovirus exposure and HLA in healthy donors (dated by TCRdb to about 2017). General notes on the study: An earlier analysis of some 600 of the donors reported 250 to 350 Gb of sequence data and 117 million unique TCR beta sequences obtained from 150 million to 200 million T cells. A later genetic analysis took genome-wide SNP genotypes for 398 of the 666 donors and used that subset as a discovery cohort. Every repertoire in the discovery cohort had been generated on one and the same sequencing platform. Donor age, sex, ethnicity and CMV serostatus were compiled together with the repertoire data. In addition to the first cohort of roughly 700 subjects, a separate validation cohort of around 110 different subjects was used. About 5 DR-DQ haplotypes were handled as single units for association and clustering, since linkage in the cohort was strong. To decide whether each TCR beta V gene segment behaved as functional or pseudogenic, an earlier analysis of fewer than 750 of the donors relied on high-throughput TCR beta sequencing. An early release covering just under 650 HLA-typed donors comprised about 300 gigabases of sequencing data and 65 million to 100 million unique TCR sequences. A later analysis re-analyzed previously published TCR beta repertoires from approximately 700 donors and added high-resolution HLA genotyping to study TCR occurrence patterns. Typing coverage varied by locus: 629-630 donors for A, B, C, DRB1 and DQB1; more than 500 for DQA1; around 570 for DPA1; roughly 470 for DPB1. The study aimed to test whether signatures of past pathogen exposure could be identified by cataloging public T cell receptors. The later analysis used no new phenotypic data to find candidate immune exposures, relying instead on TCR beta sequences and their occurrence across donors. Class I and class II HLA loci were covered by the typing at four-digit resolution. Among the approximately 430 genotyped donors, 81% belonged to the genetic ancestry cluster associated with self-reported Caucasian donors. Among around 400 genotyped donors of the cohort, an average of roughly 230,000 unique TCR beta nucleotide sequences was sequenced per donor, of which 15% to 20% were non-productive. The study combined high-throughput TCR immunosequencing, statistical association of individual TCRs with disease status, and machine learning to predict cytomegalovirus infection status. The study used immunosequencing to profile the T cell repertoires of several hundred subjects and linked those repertoires to cytomegalovirus serostatus.

Counted from cysteine to phenylalanine, this CDR3 has 11 amino acids. Solely the CDR3 DNA is kept, with 33 bases framed from the first base. Deletion took 1 base off V and 9 bases off J, with a span of 6 bases between the germline ends. Looking up the germline V gene yields CDR1 WSHSY and CDR2 SAAADI. The cohort comprised 670 or so healthy bone marrow donors. All cohort members were sampled while nominally healthy, although unrecorded immune exposures were likely present. The donor was CMV seropositive and belonged to the group of about 290 seropositive cohort members. Every donor gave a peripheral blood sample, and the peripheral blood mononuclear cells from that sample were used for TCR beta sequencing. Genomic DNA was extracted from the blood cell samples with the Qiagen DNeasy Blood Extraction Kit. The paper as a whole reports these results and caveats: Assigning TCR associations to individual alleles was difficult when HLA alleles, especially DR and DQ, strongly co-occurred. In a later genetic analysis, fewer N-insertions in productive TCRs were reported among donors in an Asian-associated ancestry cluster than the roughly 670-donor mean. Some IMGT-functional V segments, including TRBV6-2 and TRBV6-3, could not be told apart with the 87-base-pair reads, so those segments were excluded. A further reported finding was that TCR beta sequences accurately predicted the HLA-A and HLA-B alleles for most subjects in the first cohort. For the cohort, immune exposure information was limited to CMV serostatus. Roughly uniform sequencing depth across donors was assumed in presence/absence analyses, although this assumption may not hold. HLA typing was unavailable for some donors at each locus, so association tests used only the typed subset. The classifier was reported to diagnose cytomegalovirus status with high specificity and sensitivity in both the original and validation cohorts. The earlier analysis of about 600 of the donors excluded approximately 17 rarely observed V segments, including chromosome 9 orphons, because counts were too low. In a later analysis, several top co-occurrence clusters were reported to appear linked to parvovirus B19, influenza, CMV and Epstein-Barr virus. In vitro tests confirmed that three of the cytomegalovirus-associated TCR beta chains recognize cytomegalovirus antigens. Specific HLA alleles were associated with 15,000 to 20,000 TCR beta sequences at a false discovery rate of 0.05 in a later analysis. The study listed 150 to 200 TCR beta chains as associated with cytomegalovirus. This cohort had only TCR beta chains sequenced, and the lack of alpha or paired-chain data limited which features could be detected. According to the authors, the approach could potentially be generalized to other disease states and immunological phenotypes. In a later analysis, most CMV-associated TCR beta chains were found to appear HLA-restricted, with HLA associations seemingly driven largely by CMV exposure. Most TCR sequences were observed very rarely across donors, whereas some public TCRs were present in many individuals. The sequencing pipeline was judged likely to have produced a cluster of highly shared sequence variants as a technical artifact. Correlated functional status among segregating V segments might be attributable to linkage disequilibrium, but an unknown experimental factor could not be ruled out. A later analysis found that TCR association rates varied across HLA loci, with DRB1 alleles showing the most associated TCRs and HLA-C alleles the fewest. Broadly in line with IMGT annotations, most TCR beta V segments showed up in productive rearrangements about 87% or about 30% of the time in an earlier analysis of several hundred of the donors. In a later genetic analysis, a missense DCLRE1C variant was associated with V-gene and J-gene trimming of TCR beta chains, and the association was replicated in an independent cohort. A later analysis found that HLA-associated TCR beta chains were more clonally expanded and had lower generation probabilities than equally common non-associated chains.

Library prep was done by the immunoSEQ multiplex PCR assay. For the multiplex PCR, a mixture combining 60 forward primers for TCR Vbeta segments and 13 reverse primers for TCR Jbeta segments was used. A multiplex PCR assay on genomic DNA amplified the CDR3 region of rearranged TCR beta genes. The amplified TCR beta libraries were sequenced on the Illumina HiSeq System as 87-base-pair reads. The source study handled its data this way. In a later analysis, roughly 80 million unique TCR beta chains were counted across the 650 to 750 repertoires, and approximately 9.9 million of these chains were shared by at least two donors. Raw reads were error-corrected and collapsed into unique sequences by a nearest-neighbor algorithm in which closely related sequences were merged to remove PCR and sequencing errors. To assign V, D and J gene segments, CDR3 sequences were aligned to IMGT reference sequences. For a sequence to be retained, a match of at least six nucleotides to both a V gene segment and a J gene segment was required. Rearrangements were called productive when the CDR3 lacked stop codons and stayed in frame with V and J; all others were non-productive. CDR3 was defined by IMGT convention, running from the second conserved V-encoded cysteine to the conserved J-encoded phenylalanine. The earlier analysis of 587 of the donors excluded sequences that lacked an unambiguous match to a single V gene segment. In an earlier analysis of a few hundred of the donors, V segments were called functional above 56.7% productive rearrangements and were called segregating when the between-donor standard deviation exceeded 5%. A statistical classification framework was developed to diagnose cytomegalovirus status using the catalog of TCR beta chain sequences. A later analysis assigned V and J genes by comparing TCR nucleotide sequences with IMGT/GENE-DB human TR gene sequences. A later analysis assigned CDR3 sequences and most-parsimonious VDJ recombination scenarios with the TCRdist pipeline. A later analysis defined each TCR beta chain by its CDR3 amino acid sequence plus V-gene family, and excluded reads lacking a unique V-gene family. A later analysis removed roughly 590 highly shared, low-generation-probability nucleotide sequences to deal with suspected cross-contamination and a sequencing artifact. In a later analysis, a clonal expansion index for each public chain was calculated from normalized within-repertoire ranks of inferred template counts. Generation probabilities in a later analysis came from a VDJ recombination model fitted to out-of-frame rearrangements, and those results were checked against IGoR. Hypergeometric tests were used in a later analysis to score TCR-TCR, TCR-HLA and TCR-CMV co-occurrence, with a repertoire-size bias correction applied to the TCR pairs. False discovery rates were estimated in a later analysis by permuting HLA or CMV assignments 20 times. In a later analysis, co-occurring TCRs were grouped using DBSCAN, with TCRdist sequence similarity added in when clustering inside HLA-allele-positive subsets. Co-occurrence clustering excluded repertoires with fewer than 30,000 or more than 120,000 public chains, plus five with anomalous nucleotide sharing. TCRdb obtained this table from immuneACCESS and retained in-frame rearrangements with V and J assigned. These tables miss some clones; where compared with another copy, unresolved V genes account for less than half of the shortfall, and the remainder is unexplained. V and J calls and clone size are given by that table; D and trimming were obtained from the DNA. The sample yields around 120,000 clones; roughly two thirds were counted once. 1.6% of the sample rests with the top ten.

This clone appeared a few times. Its target antigen remains unknown. One base away there is no much larger clone; base qualities are not given. The chain joins TRBV10-2 to TRBJ2-5; the D gene lacks a confident call. This TCR was sampled from a man aged 25-45 years in good health and CMV-seropositive. The specimen was PBMCs. The DNA sequence reads TGCGCCAGCAGTGAGTACGAGGCCCAGTACTTC. Translated, this gives CASSEYEAQYF.